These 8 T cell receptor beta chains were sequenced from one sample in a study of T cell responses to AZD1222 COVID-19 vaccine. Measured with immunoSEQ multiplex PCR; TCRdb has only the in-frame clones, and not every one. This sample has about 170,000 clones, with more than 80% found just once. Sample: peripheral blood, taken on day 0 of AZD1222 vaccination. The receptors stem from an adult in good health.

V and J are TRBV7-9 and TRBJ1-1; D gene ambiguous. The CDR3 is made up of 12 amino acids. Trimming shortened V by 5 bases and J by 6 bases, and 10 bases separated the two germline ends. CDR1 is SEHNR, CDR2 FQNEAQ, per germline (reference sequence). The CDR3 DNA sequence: TGTGCCAGCAGCCGTGAGCGGCCTGAAGCTTTCTTT. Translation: CASSRERPEAFF.

CDR3 DNA sequence: TGTGCCAGCAGCTTGGTGCAGGGAAGGGCCTACGAGCAGTACTTC. Its protein product is CASSLVQGRAYEQYF. The rearrangement joins TRBV5-5 to TRBJ2-7; weak D call: TRBD1 (5 bases). The CDR3 spans 15 residues. Trimming stripped 0 bases from V and 2 bases from J, with 12 bases between. Germline CDR1 and CDR2: SGHKS and YYEKEE (reference sequence).

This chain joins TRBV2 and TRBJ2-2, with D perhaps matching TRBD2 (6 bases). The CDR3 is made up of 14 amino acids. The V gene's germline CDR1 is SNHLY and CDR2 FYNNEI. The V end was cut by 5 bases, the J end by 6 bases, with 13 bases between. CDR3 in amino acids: CASSTITSSGELFF. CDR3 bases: TGTGCCAGCAGTACCATTACTAGCTCCGGGGAGCTGTTTTTT.

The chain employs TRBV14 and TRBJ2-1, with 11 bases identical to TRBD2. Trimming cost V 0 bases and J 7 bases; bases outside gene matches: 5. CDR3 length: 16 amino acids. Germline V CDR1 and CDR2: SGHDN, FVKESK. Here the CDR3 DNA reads TGTGCCAGCAGCCAAGATCTTAGCGGGAGGGGGAATGAGCAGTTCTTC. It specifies CASSQDLSGRGNEQFF.

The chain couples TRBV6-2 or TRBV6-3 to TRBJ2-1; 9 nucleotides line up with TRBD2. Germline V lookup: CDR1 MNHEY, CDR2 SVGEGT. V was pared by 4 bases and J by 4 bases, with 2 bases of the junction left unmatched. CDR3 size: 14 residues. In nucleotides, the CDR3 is TGTGCCAGCAGTTTTACTAGCGGGTACAATGAGCAGTTCTTC. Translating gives CASSFTSGYNEQFF.

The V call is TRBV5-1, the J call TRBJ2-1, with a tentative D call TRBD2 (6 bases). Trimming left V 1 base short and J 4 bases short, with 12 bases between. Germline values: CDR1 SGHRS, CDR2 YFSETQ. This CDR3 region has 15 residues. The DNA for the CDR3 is TGCGCCAGCAGCTTGTTAGCGGAAAAGTACAATGAGCAGTTCTTC. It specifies CASSLLAEKYNEQFF.

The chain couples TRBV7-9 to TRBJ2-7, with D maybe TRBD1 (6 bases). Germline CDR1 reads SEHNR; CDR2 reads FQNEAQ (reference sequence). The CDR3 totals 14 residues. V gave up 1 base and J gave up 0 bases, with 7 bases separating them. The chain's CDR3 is CASSLDRDSYEQYF. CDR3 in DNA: TGTGCCAGCAGCTTAGACAGGGACTCCTACGAGCAGTACTTC.

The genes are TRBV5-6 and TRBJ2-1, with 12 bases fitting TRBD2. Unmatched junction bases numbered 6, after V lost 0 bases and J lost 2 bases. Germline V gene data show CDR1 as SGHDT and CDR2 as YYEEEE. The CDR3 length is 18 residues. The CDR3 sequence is CASSLGVPSGRAYNEQFF. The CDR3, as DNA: TGTGCCAGCAGCTTGGGGGTACCTAGCGGGAGGGCCTACAATGAGCAGTTCTTC. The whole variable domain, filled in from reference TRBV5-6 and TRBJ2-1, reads DAGVTQSPTHLIKTRGQQVTLRCSPKSGHDTVSWYQQALGQGPQFIFQYYEEEERQRGNFPDRFSGHQFPNYSSELNVNALLLGDSALYLCASSLGVPSGRAYNEQFFGPGTRLTVL.